These 16 T cell receptor beta chains originate from one sample sequenced in a study of PD-1 blockade in classical Hodgkin lymphoma (dated by TCRdb to 2018 to 2021). The method was the immunoSEQ multiplex PCR assay. Here the immuneACCESS table is served through TCRdb, limited to in-frame sequences with V and J called. Missing clones are a known gap in these copies; in checked studies unresolved V genes cover under half, and the rest lacks a known reason. This sample gives about 21,000 clones in total; approximately 74% of them show up just once. The top ten clonotypes cover over 15% of the sample. The sample's time point label, in plain terms: cycle 1 day 1 (C1D1), immediately before nivolumab initiation. All trial patients had relapsed after autologous stem cell transplantation, with cohorts A, B and C differing in prior brentuximab vedotin exposure. The sequencing here drew on peripheral blood mononuclear cells (PBMCs), taken at baseline. Every receptor here comes from a human donor with classical Hodgkin lymphoma.

This clone appeared once. The chain links TRBV4-1 to TRBJ2-1; D uncertain. CDR3 length equals 16 residues. CDR1 is MGHRA, CDR2 YSYEKL, per germline. Trimming pared 1 base from V and 0 bases from J, leaving 10 bases between. The CDR3 spells CASSQAVGSSYNEQFF. CDR3 nucleotides: TGCGCCAGCAGCCAAGCCGTGGGCTCCTCCTACAATGAGCAGTTCTTC.

About this clone itself: The same CDR3 also results from other DNA sequences found in this sample. This rearrangement joins TRBV11-2 to TRBJ2-3; no clear D. The CDR3 is 11 amino acids. From germline, CDR1 is SGHAT and CDR2 FQNNGV. V lost 5 bases, J lost 6 bases, and 6 bases lay in between. The CDR3 DNA is TGTGCCAGCAGCAGTCGGGATACGCAGTATTTT. Its translation is CASSSRDTQYF.

This clone was found a few times. The chain employs TRBV6-7 and TRBJ2-3; no definite D call. TRBV6-7 is labeled an ORF, and its function is uncertain. The CDR3 length is 14 residues. Trimming took 0 bases from V and 6 from J, leaving 10 bases between them. This chain's CDR3 is CASSYSDGFDTQYF. The CDR3 DNA sequence: TGTGCCAGCAGTTACTCAGACGGTTTCGATACGCAGTATTTT.

The chain links TRBV18 to TRBJ2-7; D remains ambiguous. This CDR3 comprises 14 residues. The V end lost 2 bases, the J end lost 3 bases, and 11 bases lay between the germline ends. The germline V gene has CDR1 KGHSH and CDR2 LQKENI. In DNA, the CDR3 is TGTGCCAGCTCACCAACCGGGTCCCTCTACGAGCAGTACTTC. It specifies CASSPTGSLYEQYF.

The J gene is TRBJ1-5, the V gene TRBV28; D gene ambiguous. The germline V and J ends were trimmed by 3 bases and 6 bases, with 6 bases remaining between them. CDR3 size: 12 residues. Germline V lookup: CDR1 MDHEN, CDR2 SYDVKM. The CDR3 nucleotides are TGTGCCAGCAGTTTTGACCTTCAGCCCCAGCATTTT. This gives the protein CASSFDLQPQHF.

This clone showed up just a few times. CDR3 amino acids: CASSSPVGEAFF. The CDR3 nucleotides read TGTGCCAGCAGTTCTCCTGTTGGTGAAGCTTTCTTT. The rearrangement joins TRBV28 to TRBJ1-1; D gene uncertain. This CDR3 has 12 residues. V was clipped by 4 bases and J by 7 bases, with 10 bases between them. Looked up from germline, CDR1 is MDHEN and CDR2 is SYDVKM.

The chain uses TRBV14 and TRBJ2-7; TRBD1 might be the D (5 bases). This CDR3 is built from 12 residues. Germline V gene sequence: CDR1 SGHDN, CDR2 FVKESK. Trimming took off 4 bases at V and 7 bases at J, with 11 bases between the two ends. DNA for the CDR3: TGTGCCAGCAGCCGGGGCGTCGGGGAGCAGTACGTC. Translating it yields CASSRGVGEQYV.

This clone was picked up one time. This chain joins TRBV5-4 and TRBJ1-1, with 7 nucleotides matching TRBD1. The CDR3 is 15 amino acids. Losses at the gene ends were 0 bases for V and 1 base for J; bases not matched to a gene: 3. From germline, CDR1 is SGHNT and CDR2 YYREEE (reference sequence). The CDR3 coding sequence is TGTGCCAGCAGCTTGGATTGGACAGGGAACACTGAAGCTTTCTTT. Translated, it gives CASSLDWTGNTEAFF.

This clone was seen more than once but under ten times. The chain carries TRBV10-3 and TRBJ1-6, with 10 bases aligning to TRBD1. V was clipped by 6 bases and J by 6 bases; unmatched bases: 8. This CDR3 comprises 16 residues. The germline CDR1 and CDR2 sequences are ENHRY and SYGVKD. CDR3 sequence (DNA): TGTGCCATCAGCGAATACGGACAGGGGGTTAATTCACCCCTCCACTTT. It encodes CAISEYGQGVNSPLHF.

The gene calls are TRBV6-5 and TRBJ1-3; D unclear. The germline V gene encodes CDR1 MNHEY and CDR2 SVGAGI. The CDR3 sequence is 14 residues long. Trimming removed 6 bases from V and 0 bases from J, with 9 bases in between. The CDR3 is CASRPAASGNTIYF. CDR3 nucleotide sequence: TGTGCCAGCAGACCCGCCGCCTCTGGAAACACCATATATTTT.

For the CDR3, the DNA is TGCGCCAGCAGCCAAGTCTGGACAGCGAACACCGGGGAGCTGTTTTTT. This encodes CASSQVWTANTGELFF. The chain carries TRBV4-1 and TRBJ2-2, with D maybe TRBD1 (6 bases). Trimming took off 1 base at V and 0 bases at J, with 9 bases between the two ends. Per the germline V gene, CDR1 is MGHRA and CDR2 is YSYEKL. This CDR3 contains 16 residues.

The chain has TRBV7-8 and TRBJ1-1; D may be TRBD1 (6 bases). Germline V gene lookup returns CDR1 SGHVS and CDR2 FQNEAQ. This CDR3 comprises 13 residues. The ends were cut back, 4 bases at V and 2 bases at J, with 8 bases in the middle. CDR3 nucleotide sequence: TGTGCCAGCAGCTGGACAGTTAACACTGAAGCTTTCTTT. Translated: CASSWTVNTEAFF.

V gene TRBV7-9 combines with J gene TRBJ1-2, with 8 bases aligning to TRBD1. Germline V lookup: CDR1 SEHNR, CDR2 FQNEAQ (reference sequence). The CDR3 runs to 15 residues. J gave up 4 bases and V 5 bases, and 9 bases lay outside the gene matches. CDR3 sequence (DNA): TGTGCCAGCAGCACTTCGACAGGGGAGATCTATGGCTACACCTTC. Its translation: CASSTSTGEIYGYTF.

The V gene is TRBV27, the J gene TRBJ2-1, with D possibly TRBD1 on 7 matching bases. V lost 8 bases and J lost 1, with 15 bases in between. The CDR3 covers 15 residues. Germline loops: CDR1 MNHEY, CDR2 SMNVEV (reference sequence). CDR3 nucleotides: TGTGCCAGCCAAAACAGGGGACTTTCCTACAATGAGCAGTTCTTC. This codes for CASQNRGLSYNEQFF.

The chain uses TRBV7-2 and TRBJ2-7, with D possibly being TRBD2 (7 bases). This CDR3 has 15 amino acids. Deletions cut 1 base from V and 1 base from J, with 11 bases between. Germline V gene lookup returns CDR1 SGHTA and CDR2 FQGNSA. CDR3 nucleotide sequence: TGTGCCAGCAGCTTAGGCAAGGGGGGGTCCTACGAGCAGTACTTC. Its protein product is CASSLGKGGSYEQYF.

Remarks on this clone: Other DNA sequences within the sample encode an identical CDR3. The rearrangement joins TRBV6-5 to TRBJ1-4, with D possibly being TRBD1 (5 bases). There are 14 residues in the CDR3. V was clipped by 6 bases and J by 0 bases, with 8 bases between them. Germline V CDR1 and CDR2: MNHEY, SVGAGI. In DNA, the CDR3 is TGTGCCAGCAGGTTGACAGCAACTAATGAAAAACTGTTTTTT. Translated: CASRLTATNEKLFF.